Listed below are T cell receptor beta chains from one sample, sequenced in a study of cytomegalovirus exposure and HLA in healthy donors. The method was immunoSEQ multiplex PCR; TCRdb's version includes in-frame clones alone and lacks a portion of them. The top ten clones hold approximately 3.4% of a sample with some 130,000 clones, about 74% of them seen once. Sequencing input: PBMCs. The origin of the receptors is a man aged 35-49 years in good health and CMV-seronegative. CDR3s include the opening cysteine and the closing phenylalanine or tryptophan. The order of the fields is D gene, J gene, clone size, V gene, CDR3 DNA, CDR3 protein. D genes are given only for firm matches. Expanded clones are given a class, and other clones once, few, many or no size at all.

>-|TRBJ2-7|few|TRBV25-1
TGTGCCAGCAGTGCGACAGTGGACTACGAGCAGTACTTC
CASSATVDYEQYF
>TRBD1|TRBJ1-2|-|TRBV2
TGTGCCAGCAGTGAGCCGGGACAGGGATATGGCTACACCTTC
CASSEPGQGYGYTF
>TRBD1|TRBJ2-1|-|TRBV5-1
TGCGCCAGCAGCCCGGTAAGGGACAGCCACAATGAGCAGTTCTTC
CASSPVRDSHNEQFF
>TRBD1|TRBJ2-5|few|TRBV19
TGTGCCAGTAGTAGCCCGGGACAGCAAGAGACCCAGTACTTC
CASSSPGQQETQYF
>TRBD2|TRBJ2-7|-|TRBV9
TGTGCCAGCAGCGTAGCGGGACTAGCGGGAGACGAGCAGTACTTC
CASSVAGLAGDEQYF
>TRBD2|TRBJ2-2|-|TRBV6-5
TGTGCCAGCAGAAACACGGGACTAGGGGCCGGGGAGCTGTTTTTT
CASRNTGLGAGELFF
>-|TRBJ2-2|-|TRBV2
TGTGCCAGCAGTCAACAGTTATCGACCGGGGAGCTGTTTTTT
CASSQQLSTGELFF
>-|TRBJ2-2|-|TRBV28
TGTGCCATCTCGAACACCGGGGAGCTGTTTTTT
CAISNTGELFF
>-|TRBJ1-1|once|TRBV7-9
TGTGCCAGCAGCCCACAGGGTTGGGGGAACACTGAAGCTTTCTTT
CASSPQGWGNTEAFF
>TRBD1|TRBJ2-3|-|TRBV7-3
TGTGCCAGCAGCTCCTACGGGACAGGGAGGGATACGCAGTATTTT
CASSSYGTGRDTQYF
>TRBD2|TRBJ2-5|-|TRBV7-2
TGTGCCAGCAGCTTAGTGAGCGGGGGGGCAGGGACCCAGTACTTC
CASSLVSGGAGTQYF
>TRBD2|TRBJ2-7|-|TRBV5-1
TGCGCCAGCAGCTTGGGGGCGGGAGTAGTCTACGAGCAGTACTTC
CASSLGAGVVYEQYF
>-|TRBJ2-1|-|TRBV19
TGTGCCAGTAGTCCCGAGATACACAATGAGCAGTTCTTC
CASSPEIHNEQFF
>-|TRBJ1-6|once|TRBV30
TGTGCCTGGAGTAAGATGAGGGTCAGCTCCTATAATTCACCCCTCCACTTT
CAWSKMRVSSYNSPLHF
>-|TRBJ2-7|-|TRBV7-9
TGTGCCAGCAGCCCGGGTCCTACCTACGAGCAGTACTTC
CASSPGPTYEQYF
>-|TRBJ2-7|-|TRBV7-8
TGTGCCAGCAAACAGATGGTAGGGGGATCCTACGAGCAGTACTTC
CASKQMVGGSYEQYF
>-|TRBJ2-7|-|TRBV6-1
TGTGCCAGCAGTGGCCAACAGGTGCCCCCCTACGAGCAGTACTTC
CASSGQQVPPYEQYF
>TRBD1|TRBJ1-5|-|TRBV30
TGTGCCTGGAGCGAGGGACAGGGCAATCAGCCCCAGCATTTT
CAWSEGQGNQPQHF
>-|TRBJ2-5|-|TRBV18
TGTGCCAGCTCACCACTCCGGCAGGGCTCAAGGGAGACCCAGTACTTC
CASSPLRQGSRETQYF
>-|TRBJ2-7|-|TRBV11-2
TGTGCCAGCAGCGAAAGTCCAGGCGTCTCCTACGAGCAGTACTTC
CASSESPGVSYEQYF
>-|TRBJ1-1|-|TRBV30
TGTGCCTGGAGGGCGCCCGCGGGGGCTTTCTTT
CAWRAPAGAFF
>TRBD2|TRBJ2-5|-|TRBV2
TGTGCCAGCAGTGACAGTGGACTAGTCTACGAGACCCAGTACTTC
CASSDSGLVYETQYF
>TRBD1|TRBJ1-2|many|TRBV5-5
TGTGCCAGCAGCCTGGAGGACAGGGGAAGTATCTATGGCTACACCTTC
CASSLEDRGSIYGYTF
>-|TRBJ1-1|-|TRBV6-5
TGTGCCAGCAGTCGCGCCAGGGATACTGAAGCTTTCTTT
CASSRARDTEAFF
>TRBD1|TRBJ2-6|few|TRBV28
TGTGCCAGCAGTTCACAGGGGGCACTAGGGGGGGCCAACGTCCTGACTTTC
CASSSQGALGGANVLTF
>TRBD1|TRBJ2-7|-|TRBV5-1
TGCGCCACAGCACGGACAGGGGACGAGCAGTACTTC
CATARTGDEQYF
>TRBD2|TRBJ2-5|once|TRBV2
TGCGTAACTCCGGCGGAGCGGGAGCAGACCCAGTACTTC
CVTPAEREQTQYF
>-|TRBJ1-1|-|TRBV4-3
TGCGCCAGCAGCCCAGGTGGGACTGAAGCTTTCTTT
CASSPGGTEAFF
>-|TRBJ2-7|-|TRBV30
TGTGCCTGGAGTGTAGGGGGATTCTCCTACGAGCAGTACTTC
CAWSVGGFSYEQYF